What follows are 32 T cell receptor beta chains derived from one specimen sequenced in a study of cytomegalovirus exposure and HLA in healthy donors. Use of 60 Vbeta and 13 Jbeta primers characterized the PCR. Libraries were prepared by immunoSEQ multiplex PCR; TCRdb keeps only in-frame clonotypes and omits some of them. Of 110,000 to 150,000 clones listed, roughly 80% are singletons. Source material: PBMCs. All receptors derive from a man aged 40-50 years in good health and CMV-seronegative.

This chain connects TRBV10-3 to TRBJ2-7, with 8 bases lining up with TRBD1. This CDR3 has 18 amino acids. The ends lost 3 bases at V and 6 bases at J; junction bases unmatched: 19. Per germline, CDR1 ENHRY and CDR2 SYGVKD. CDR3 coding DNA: TGTGCCATCAGTGATCGGGGTCGAGGACAGGGCCTTGCCTCCGAGCAGTACTTC. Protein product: CAISDRGRGQGLASEQYF.

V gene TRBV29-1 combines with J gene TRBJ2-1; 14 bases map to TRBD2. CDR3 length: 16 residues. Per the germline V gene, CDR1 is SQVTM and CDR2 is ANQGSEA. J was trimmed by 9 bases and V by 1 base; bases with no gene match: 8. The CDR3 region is CSVEGLAGGRLAEQFF. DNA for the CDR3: TGCAGCGTTGAAGGACTAGCGGGGGGGCGGTTAGCTGAGCAGTTCTTC.

CDR3 DNA sequence: TGTGCCAGCAGTGAATCTCCGACAGGGAACTATGGCTACACCTTC. Translated, it gives CASSESPTGNYGYTF. The V gene is TRBV25-1, the J gene TRBJ1-2; TRBD1 matches at 7 bases. J lost 2 bases, V lost 1 base, and 4 bases had no gene match. Germline assignment: CDR1 MGHDK and CDR2 SYGVNS. This CDR3 comprises 15 residues.

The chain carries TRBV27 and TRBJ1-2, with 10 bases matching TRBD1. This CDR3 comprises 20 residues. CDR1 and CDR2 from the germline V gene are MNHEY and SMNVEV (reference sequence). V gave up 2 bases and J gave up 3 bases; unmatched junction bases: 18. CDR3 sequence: CASSLRGAGTGTGEYYGYTF. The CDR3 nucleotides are TGTGCCAGCAGTTTAAGGGGGGCGGGCACCGGGACAGGGGAATACTATGGCTACACCTTC.

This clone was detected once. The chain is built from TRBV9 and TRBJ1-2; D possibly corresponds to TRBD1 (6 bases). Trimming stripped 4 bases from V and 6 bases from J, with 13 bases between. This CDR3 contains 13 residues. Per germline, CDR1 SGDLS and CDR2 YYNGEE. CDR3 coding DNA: TGTGCCAGCAGCATTAACACAGGGAATGGCTACACCTTC. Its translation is CASSINTGNGYTF.

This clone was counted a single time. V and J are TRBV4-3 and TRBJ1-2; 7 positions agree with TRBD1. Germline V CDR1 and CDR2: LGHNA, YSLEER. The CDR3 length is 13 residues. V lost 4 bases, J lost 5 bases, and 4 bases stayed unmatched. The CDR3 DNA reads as TGCGCCAGCAGCCCTGCAGGGGGTTATGGCTACACCTTC. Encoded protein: CASSPAGGYGYTF.

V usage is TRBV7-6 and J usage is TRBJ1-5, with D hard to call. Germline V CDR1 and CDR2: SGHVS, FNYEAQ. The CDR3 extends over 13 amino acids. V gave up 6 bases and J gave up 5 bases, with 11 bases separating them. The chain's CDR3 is CASSWAQDQPQHF. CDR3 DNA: TGTGCCAGCAGTTGGGCCCAGGATCAGCCCCAGCATTTT.

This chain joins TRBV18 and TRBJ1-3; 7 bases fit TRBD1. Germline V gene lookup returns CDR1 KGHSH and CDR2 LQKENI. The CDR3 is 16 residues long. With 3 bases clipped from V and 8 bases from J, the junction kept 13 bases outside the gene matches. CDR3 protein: CASSPQPGQRIDTIYF. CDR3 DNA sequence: TGTGCCAGCTCACCTCAACCGGGACAGCGCATAGACACCATATATTTT.

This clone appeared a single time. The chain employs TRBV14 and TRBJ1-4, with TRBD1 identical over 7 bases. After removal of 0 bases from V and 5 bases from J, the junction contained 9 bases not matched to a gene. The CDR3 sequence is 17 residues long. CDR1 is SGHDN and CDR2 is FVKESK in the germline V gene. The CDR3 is CASSQDWSTGRNEKLFF. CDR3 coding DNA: TGTGCCAGCAGCCAAGATTGGTCGACAGGGCGGAATGAAAAACTGTTTTTT.

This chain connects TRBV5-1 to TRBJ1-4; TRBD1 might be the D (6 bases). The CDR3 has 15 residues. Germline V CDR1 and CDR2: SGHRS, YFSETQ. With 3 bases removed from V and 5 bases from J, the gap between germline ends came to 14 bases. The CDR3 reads CASSSGQMWNEKLFF. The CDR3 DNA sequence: TGCGCCAGCAGCTCTGGACAGATGTGGAATGAAAAACTGTTTTTT.

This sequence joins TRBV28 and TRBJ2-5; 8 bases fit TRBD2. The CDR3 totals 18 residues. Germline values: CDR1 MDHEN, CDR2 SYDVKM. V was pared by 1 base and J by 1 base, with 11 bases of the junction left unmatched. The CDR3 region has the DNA TGTGCCAGCAGTTTATCCCATAGACTAGCGTCGTTCCAAGAGACCCAGTACTTC. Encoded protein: CASSLSHRLASFQETQYF.

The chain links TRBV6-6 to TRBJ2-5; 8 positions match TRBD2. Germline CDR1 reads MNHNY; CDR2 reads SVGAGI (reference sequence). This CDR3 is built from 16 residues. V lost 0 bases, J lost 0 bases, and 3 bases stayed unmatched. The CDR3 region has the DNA TGTGCCAGCAGTTACTCGGCGCGGGGGGACCAAGAGACCCAGTACTTC. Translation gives CASSYSARGDQETQYF.

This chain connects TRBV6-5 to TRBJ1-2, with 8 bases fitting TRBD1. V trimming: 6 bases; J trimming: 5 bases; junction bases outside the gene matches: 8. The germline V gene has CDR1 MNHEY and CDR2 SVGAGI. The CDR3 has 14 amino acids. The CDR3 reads CASRGGQGYYGYTF. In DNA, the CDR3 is TGTGCCAGCAGGGGAGGACAGGGTTATTATGGCTACACCTTC.

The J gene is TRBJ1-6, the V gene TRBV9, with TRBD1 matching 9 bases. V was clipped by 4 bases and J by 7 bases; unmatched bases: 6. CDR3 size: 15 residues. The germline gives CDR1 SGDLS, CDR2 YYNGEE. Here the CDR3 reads CASSLTGTGNSPLHF. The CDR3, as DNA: TGTGCCAGCAGCTTGACCGGGACAGGGAATTCACCCCTCCACTTT. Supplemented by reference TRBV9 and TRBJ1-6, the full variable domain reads DSGVTQTPKHLITATGQRVTLRCSPRSGDLSVYWYQQSLDQGLQFLIQYYNGEERAKGNILERFSAQQFPDLHSELNLSSLELGDSALYFCASSLTGTGNSPLHFGNGTRLTVT.

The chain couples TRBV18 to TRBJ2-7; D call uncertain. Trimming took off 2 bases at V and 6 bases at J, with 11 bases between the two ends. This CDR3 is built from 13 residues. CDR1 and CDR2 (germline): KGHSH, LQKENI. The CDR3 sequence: CASSPAAQGEQYF. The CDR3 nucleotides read TGTGCCAGCTCACCAGCGGCCCAAGGCGAGCAGTACTTC. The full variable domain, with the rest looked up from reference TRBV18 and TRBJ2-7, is NAGVMQNPRHLVRRRGQEARLRCSPMKGHSHVYWYRQLPEEGLKFMVYLQKENIIDESGMPKERFSAEFPKEGPSILRIQQVVRGDSAAYFCASSPAAQGEQYFGPGTRLTVT.

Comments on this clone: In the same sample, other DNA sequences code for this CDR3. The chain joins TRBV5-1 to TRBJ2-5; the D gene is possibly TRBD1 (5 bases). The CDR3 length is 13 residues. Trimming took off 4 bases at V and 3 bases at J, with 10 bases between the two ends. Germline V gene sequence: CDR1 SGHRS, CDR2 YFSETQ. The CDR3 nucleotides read TGCGCCAGCAGCCCAGGACAAGAAGAGACCCAGTACTTC. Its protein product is CASSPGQEETQYF.

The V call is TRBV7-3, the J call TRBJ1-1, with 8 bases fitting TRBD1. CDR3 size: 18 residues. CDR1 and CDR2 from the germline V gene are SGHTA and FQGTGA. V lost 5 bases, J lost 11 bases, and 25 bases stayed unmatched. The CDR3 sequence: CASSPLAPPAGGDRRAFF. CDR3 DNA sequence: TGTGCCAGCAGCCCCCTCGCCCCCCCGGCAGGGGGCGACAGAAGGGCTTTCTTT. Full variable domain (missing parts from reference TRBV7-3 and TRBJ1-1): GAGVSQTPSNKVTEKGKYVELRCDPISGHTALYWYRQSLGQGPEFLIYFQGTGAADDSGLPNDRFFAVRPEGSVSTLKIQRTERGDSAVYLCASSPLAPPAGGDRRAFFGQGTRLTVV.

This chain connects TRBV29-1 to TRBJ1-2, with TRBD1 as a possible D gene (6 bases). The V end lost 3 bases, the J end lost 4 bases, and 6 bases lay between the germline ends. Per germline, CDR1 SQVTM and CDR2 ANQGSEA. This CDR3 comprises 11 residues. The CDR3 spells CSVEGAYGYTF. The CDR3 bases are TGCAGCGTTGAGGGGGCCTATGGCTACACCTTC. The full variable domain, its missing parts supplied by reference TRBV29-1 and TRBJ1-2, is SAVISQKPSRDICQRGTSLTIQCQVDSQVTMMFWYRQQPGQSLTLIATANQGSEATYESGFVIDKFPISRPNLTFSTLTVSNMSPEDSSIYLCSVEGAYGYTFGSGTRLTVV.

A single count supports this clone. The CDR3 sequence: CASSLTTVATDTQYF. The DNA of the CDR3 is TGTGCCAGCAGCTTGACGACGGTAGCTACAGATACGCAGTATTTT. The chain has TRBV7-9 and TRBJ2-3; D remains ambiguous. The CDR3 length is 15 residues. Looked up from germline, CDR1 is SEHNR and CDR2 is FQNEAQ (reference sequence). V lost 3 bases to trimming and J lost 3 bases, with 13 bases between them. The whole variable domain, remainder taken from reference TRBV7-9 and TRBJ2-3, is DTGVSQNPRHKITKRGQNVTFRCDPISEHNRLYWYRQTLGQGPEFLTYFQNEAQLEKSRLLSDRFSAERPKGSFSTLEIQRTEQGDSAMYLCASSLTTVATDTQYFGPGTRLTVL.

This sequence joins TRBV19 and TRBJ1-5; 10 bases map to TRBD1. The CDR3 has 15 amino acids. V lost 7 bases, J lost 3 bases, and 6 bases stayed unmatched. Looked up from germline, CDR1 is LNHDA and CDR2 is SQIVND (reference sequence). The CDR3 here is CASKKDRGDNQPQHF. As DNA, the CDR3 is TGTGCCAGTAAAAAGGACAGGGGGGACAATCAGCCCCAGCATTTT.

CDR3 DNA sequence: TGCGCCAGCAGGTCAAGGGAGCGGACGAACACTGAAGCTTTCTTT. It specifies CASRSRERTNTEAFF. V is TRBV5-1 and J is TRBJ1-1; D uncertain. The CDR3 is made up of 15 amino acids. Looked up from germline, CDR1 is SGHRS and CDR2 is YFSETQ. Trimming removed 5 bases from V and 1 base from J, with 15 bases in between.

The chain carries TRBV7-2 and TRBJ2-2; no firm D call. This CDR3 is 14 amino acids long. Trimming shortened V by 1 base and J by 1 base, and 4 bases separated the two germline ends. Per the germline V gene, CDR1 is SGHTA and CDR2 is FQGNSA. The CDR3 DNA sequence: TGTGCCAGCAGCTTAGGGCAGAACACCGGGGAGCTGTTTTTT. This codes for CASSLGQNTGELFF. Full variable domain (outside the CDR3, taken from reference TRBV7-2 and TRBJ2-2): GAGVSQSPSNKVTEKGKDVELRCDPISGHTALYWYRQSLGQGLEFLIYFQGNSAPDKSGLPSDRFSAERTGGSVSTLTIQRTQQEDSAVYLCASSLGQNTGELFFGEGSRLTVL.

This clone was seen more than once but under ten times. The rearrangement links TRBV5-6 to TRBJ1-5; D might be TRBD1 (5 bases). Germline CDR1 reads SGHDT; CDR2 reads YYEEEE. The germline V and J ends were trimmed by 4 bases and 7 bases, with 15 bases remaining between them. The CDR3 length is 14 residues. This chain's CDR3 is CASSPGPGYQPQHF. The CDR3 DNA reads TGTGCCAGCAGCCCGGGCCCAGGGTACCAGCCCCAGCATTTT.

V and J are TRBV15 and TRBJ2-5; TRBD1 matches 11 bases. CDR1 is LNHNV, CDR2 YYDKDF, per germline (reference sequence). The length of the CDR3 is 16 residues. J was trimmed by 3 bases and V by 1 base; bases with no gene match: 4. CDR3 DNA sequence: TGTGCCACCAGCAGAGGACCGGGACAGGGGGAAGAGACCCAGTACTTC. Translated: CATSRGPGQGEETQYF.

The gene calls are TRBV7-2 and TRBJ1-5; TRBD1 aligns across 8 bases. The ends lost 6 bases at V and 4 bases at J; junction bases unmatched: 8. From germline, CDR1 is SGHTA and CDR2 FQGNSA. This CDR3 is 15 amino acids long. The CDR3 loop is CASSFQTGVNQPQHF. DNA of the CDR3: TGTGCCAGCAGTTTCCAGACAGGGGTGAATCAGCCCCAGCATTTT.

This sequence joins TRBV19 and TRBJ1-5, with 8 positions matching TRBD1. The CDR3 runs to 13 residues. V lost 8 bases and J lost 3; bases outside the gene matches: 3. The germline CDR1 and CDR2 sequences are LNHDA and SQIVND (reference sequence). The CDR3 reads CASADRANQPQHF. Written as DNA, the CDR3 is TGTGCCAGTGCGGACAGGGCCAATCAGCCCCAGCATTTT.

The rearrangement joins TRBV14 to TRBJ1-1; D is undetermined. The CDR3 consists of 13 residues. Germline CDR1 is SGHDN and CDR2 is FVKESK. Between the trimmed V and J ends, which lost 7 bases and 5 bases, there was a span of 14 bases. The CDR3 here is CASTRRVGTEAFF. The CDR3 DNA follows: TGTGCCAGCACCCGGAGGGTTGGGACTGAAGCTTTCTTT.

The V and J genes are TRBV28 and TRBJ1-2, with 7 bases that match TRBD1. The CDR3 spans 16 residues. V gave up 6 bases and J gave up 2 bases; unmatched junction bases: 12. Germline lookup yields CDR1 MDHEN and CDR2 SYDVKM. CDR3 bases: TGTGCCAGCAGATCGACCCGGGACAGTGAAAACTATGGCTACACCTTC. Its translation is CASRSTRDSENYGYTF.

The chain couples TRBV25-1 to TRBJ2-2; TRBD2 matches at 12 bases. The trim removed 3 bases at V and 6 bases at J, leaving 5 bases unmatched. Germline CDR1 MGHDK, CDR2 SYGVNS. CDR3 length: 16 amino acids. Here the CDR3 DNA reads TGTGCCAGCAGTGAGGCCCTAGCGGGGGGGCCCGGGGAGCTGTTTTTT. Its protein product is CASSEALAGGPGELFF.

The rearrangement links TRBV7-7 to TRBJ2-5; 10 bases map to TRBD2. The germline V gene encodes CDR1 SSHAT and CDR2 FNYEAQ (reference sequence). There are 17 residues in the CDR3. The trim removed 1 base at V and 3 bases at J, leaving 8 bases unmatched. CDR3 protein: CASSLVPSGGKKETQYF. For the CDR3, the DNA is TGTGCCAGCAGCTTAGTCCCTAGCGGGGGTAAGAAAGAGACCCAGTACTTC.

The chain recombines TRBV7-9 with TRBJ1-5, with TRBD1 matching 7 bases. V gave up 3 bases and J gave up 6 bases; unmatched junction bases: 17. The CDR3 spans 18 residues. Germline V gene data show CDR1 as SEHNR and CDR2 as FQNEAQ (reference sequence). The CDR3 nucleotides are TGTGCCAGCAGCTTGACTCCGACAGGGATCGCAAAGGGTCAGCCCCAGCATTTT. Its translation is CASSLTPTGIAKGQPQHF.

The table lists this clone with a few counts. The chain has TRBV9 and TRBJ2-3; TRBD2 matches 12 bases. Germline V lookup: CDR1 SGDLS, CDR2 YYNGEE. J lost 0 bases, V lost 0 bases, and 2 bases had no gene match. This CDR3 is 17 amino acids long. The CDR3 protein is CASSVATSGGSTDTQYF. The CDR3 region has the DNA TGTGCCAGCAGCGTAGCTACTAGCGGGGGGAGCACAGATACGCAGTATTTT.